This TCR beta chain originates from a study of control samples from healthy donors and cancer patients. This table comes from immunoSEQ multiplex PCR, and its TCRdb copy is limited to in-frame clones, with some not included. The sample lists 85,000 to 100,000 clones, 80% to 95% seen once, with 6.5% to 9.5% in the top ten. A word on this clone: The DNA is omitted, as the CDR3 cannot be located on it reliably, and the CDR3 follows TCRdb's listing.

A total of 14 residues make up the CDR3, ends included. Looked up from germline, CDR1 is LNHDA and CDR2 is SQIVND (reference sequence). Sequenced: blood. The sequence came from a man aged 18 to 29 in good health. This chain connects TRBV19 to TRBJ1-1. CDR3 in amino acids: CASSFGAGITEAFF.